The present entry profiles one TCR beta chain with its context. Its antigen target is currently unknown. A junction end diverges from the germline sequence, so it may reflect a read error. The sample belongs to a study of tumor and adjacent non-tumor tissue in lung cancer (dated by TCRdb to 2017 to 2018). Background on the whole study: Of the cohort, roughly 12 patients had adenocarcinoma, 2 had squamous cell carcinoma and 1 had small cell lung cancer. Among the roughly 15 patients, ages ranged from about 31 to 76 years, roughly ten were men and 5 were women, and disease was TNM stage I to III. Sequencing generated a total of 125,075,908 productive TCRbeta reads, averaging approximately 4 million reads per sample. Bulk TCRbeta repertoires were compared between lung tumor tissue and matched distant non-tumor lung tissue obtained from 15 lung cancer patients. About 30 paired specimens, one tumor and one normal lung sample per patient, were profiled by TCRbeta CDR3 sequencing. General conclusions and limits of the study: Tumor tissue showed significantly greater TCR diversity (inverse Simpson) than normal lung tissue (roughly 390 vs 170, P = 0.0075, Mann-Whitney U test). Only 15 patients were included in the cohort, and the need for larger samples and more detailed clinical data was noted by the authors. TCR diversity was significantly higher in younger patients, and greater tumor TCR diversity was associated with shorter overall survival and shorter disease-free survival. Because peripheral blood was not sequenced, blood TCRbeta repertoires in the lung cancer patients of the study were not examined. The top 100 clones made up a significantly larger cumulative share of the repertoire in normal lung than in tumor tissue. Neither the sequencing platform nor unique molecular identifiers are mentioned in the methods.

RNA was isolated from bulk, unsorted tissue, and RNA quality was assessed with a NanoDrop ND-1000 and an Agilent 2100. Normal lung samples were distant non-tumor tissue taken more than 3 cm from the tumor edge. Newly diagnosed lung cancer patients without prior chemotherapy who had been admitted for thoracic surgery in China between August and November 2014 were enrolled as donors. Anyone who had undergone radiotherapy or chemotherapy before, or who had another cancer at the same time, was left out of the study. Pieces of surgical tissue measuring about 1-2.1 cm3 were kept in RNAlater solution and stored at -80 degrees C until use. Its CDR3 holds 13 amino acids, cysteine through phenylalanine. The only DNA kept is the CDR3, 39 bases in frame from the first base. Library preparation was by multiplex PCR. Sequenced using an Illumina HiSeq 2500. TCRbeta libraries were built by three rounds of nested PCR using primers (Table S4), following protocols modified from ARM-PCR. Before sequencing, PCR products in the 200-500 bp range were cut out of the gel and cleaned up using the QIAquick gel extraction kit. Concerning the study's data processing: Reads were cleaned using Trimmomatic, were merged into complete CDR3 sequences using FLASH, and were assigned to V(D)J germline segments using MiTCR. Clonal diversity was computed as the inverse Simpson's index with VDJtools. In-frame sequences without a premature stop codon were defined as productive reads. TCRdb reran the public reads through fastp at Q25 and MiXCR, keeping productive beta chains. Duplicate CDR3 protein sequences are folded into a single record with the most common DNA and genes. These V and J calls rely on TCRdb rather than the paper's analysis. The sample yields approximately 110,000 distinct CDR3 sequences; roughly three fifths were counted once. Around a fifth of the sample is held by the ten biggest clonotypes.

The source of this sequence is a man aged 55-75 years with non-small cell lung cancer. The chain couples TRBV12-3 or TRBV12-4 to TRBJ2-7; the D region may be TRBD1 or TRBD2, each matching 6 bases equally. The material sequenced was distant non-tumor lung tissue. CDR3 region: CVSSTPGALEQYF. The DNA sequence is TGTGTCAGCAGTACCCCGGGGGCCCTCGAGCAGTACTTC.